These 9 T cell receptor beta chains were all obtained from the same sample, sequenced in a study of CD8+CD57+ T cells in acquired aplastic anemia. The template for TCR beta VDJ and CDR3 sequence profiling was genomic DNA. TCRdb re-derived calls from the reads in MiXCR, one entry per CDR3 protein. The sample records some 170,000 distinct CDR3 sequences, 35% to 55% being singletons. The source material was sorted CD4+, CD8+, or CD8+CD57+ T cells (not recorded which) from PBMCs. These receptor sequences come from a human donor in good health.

As DNA, the CDR3 is TGCAGCGTTGGGGACTACATTGGGCGGTACGAGCAGTACTTC. Encoded protein: CSVGDYIGRYEQYF. The chain uses TRBV29-1 and TRBJ2-7, with 7 nucleotides matching TRBD2. J was trimmed by 4 bases and V by 4 bases; bases with no gene match: 10. Germline assignment: CDR1 SQVTM and CDR2 ANQGSEA. This CDR3 spans 14 amino acids.

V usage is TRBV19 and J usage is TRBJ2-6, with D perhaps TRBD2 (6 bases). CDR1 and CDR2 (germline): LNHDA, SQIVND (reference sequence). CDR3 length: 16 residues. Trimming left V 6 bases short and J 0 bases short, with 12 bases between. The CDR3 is CASSRDSNSGANVLTF. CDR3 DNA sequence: TGTGCCAGTAGCCGGGACTCGAACTCTGGGGCCAACGTCCTGACTTTC.

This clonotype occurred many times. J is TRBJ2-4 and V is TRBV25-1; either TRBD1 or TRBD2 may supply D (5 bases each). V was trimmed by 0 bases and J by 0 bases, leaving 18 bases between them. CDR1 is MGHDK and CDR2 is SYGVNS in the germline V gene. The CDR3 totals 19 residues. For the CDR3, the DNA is TGTGCCAGCAGTGAATATGAAAGGGACGCGATCCTAGCCAAAAACATTCAGTACTTC. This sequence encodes CASSEYERDAILAKNIQYF.

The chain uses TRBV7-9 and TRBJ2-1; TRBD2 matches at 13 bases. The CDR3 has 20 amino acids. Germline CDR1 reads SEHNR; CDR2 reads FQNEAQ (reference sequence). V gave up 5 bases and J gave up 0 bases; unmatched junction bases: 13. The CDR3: CASSRDRWRLAGGSYNEQFF. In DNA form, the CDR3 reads TGTGCCAGCAGCCGCGATAGGTGGCGACTAGCGGGGGGCTCCTACAATGAGCAGTTCTTC.

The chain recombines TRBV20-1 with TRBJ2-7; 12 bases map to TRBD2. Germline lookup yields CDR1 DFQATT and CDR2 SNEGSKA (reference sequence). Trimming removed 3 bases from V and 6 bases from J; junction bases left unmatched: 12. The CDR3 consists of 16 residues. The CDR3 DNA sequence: TGCAGTGCTAGGGTCGCTAGCGGGGGGGCGTCAGGCGAGCAGTACTTC. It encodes CSARVASGGASGEQYF.

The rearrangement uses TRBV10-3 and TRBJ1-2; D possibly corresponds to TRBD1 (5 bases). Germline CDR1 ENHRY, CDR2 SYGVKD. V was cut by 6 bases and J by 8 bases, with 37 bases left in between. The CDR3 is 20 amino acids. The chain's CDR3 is CAISEEAGGGSPLFLYGYTF. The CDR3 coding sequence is TGTGCCATCAGCGAGGAGGCCGGCGGGGGATCCCCCTTGTTTCTCTACGGCTACACCTTC.

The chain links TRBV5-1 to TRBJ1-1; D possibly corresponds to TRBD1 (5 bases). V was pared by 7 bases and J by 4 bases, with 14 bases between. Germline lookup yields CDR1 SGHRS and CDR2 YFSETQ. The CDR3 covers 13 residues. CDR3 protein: CASLGGFGTEAFF. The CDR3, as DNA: TGCGCCAGCCTTGGGGGGTTCGGCACTGAAGCTTTCTTT.

The CDR3 loop is CASSPSGGAVDTQYF. CDR3 in DNA: TGTGCCAGCTCACCTTCCGGGGGGGCGGTAGATACGCAGTATTTT. The gene calls are TRBV18 and TRBJ2-3, with 8 bases fitting TRBD2. The V gene end was trimmed by 3 bases and the J gene end by 5 bases; junction bases not matched to a gene: 7. This CDR3 spans 15 amino acids. CDR1 is KGHSH, CDR2 LQKENI, per germline.

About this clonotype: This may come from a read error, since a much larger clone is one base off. The chain's CDR3 is CASSILCQGGLYEQYF. CDR3 DNA: TGTGCCAGTAGTATTCTCTGCCAGGGTGGTCTCTACGAGCAGTACTTC. This chain uses TRBV19 with TRBJ2-7; a weak D match, TRBD1 (5 bases). The germline V gene has CDR1 LNHDA and CDR2 SQIVND (reference sequence). The CDR3 is 16 residues long. V lost 3 bases and J 3 bases, leaving 18 bases between the germline ends.